The 29 T cell receptor beta chains below all came from one sample that was sequenced in a study of shared clonotypes between healthy human individuals. Measured with immunoSEQ multiplex PCR; TCRdb has only the in-frame clones, and not every one. The top ten clones hold about 0.41% of a sample with approximately 2.1 million clones, 90% to 95% of them seen once. Sequenced sample: naive CD4+ T cells from PBMCs. Indicated subset: CD45RA+ positively selected. The receptors come from a young man in good health. Some clones in this sample may be carry-over from other donors' samples.

As concerns this clone: The sample has other DNA sequences that encode this CDR3 too. The chain joins TRBV5-1 to TRBJ2-5, with a possible D match to TRBD2 (7 bases). The CDR3 totals 13 residues. Germline CDR1 is SGHRS and CDR2 is YFSETQ. V gave up 6 bases and J gave up 4 bases, with 13 bases separating them. CDR3 loop: CASTRGGGETQYF. CDR3 bases: TGCGCCAGCACTCGGGGAGGGGGAGAGACCCAGTACTTC.

The rearrangement uses TRBV15 and TRBJ1-5; 8 positions agree with TRBD1. The CDR3 sequence is 14 residues long. After removal of 5 bases from V and 6 bases from J, the junction contained 6 bases not matched to a gene. Per germline, CDR1 LNHNV and CDR2 YYDKDF (reference sequence). CDR3 bases: TGTGCCACCAGCTGGACAGGGATCGGTCAGCCCCAGCATTTT. Encoded protein: CATSWTGIGQPQHF.

About this clone: Different DNA sequences within this sample yield the same CDR3. This chain connects TRBV19 to TRBJ1-5; no reliable D call. CDR1 is LNHDA and CDR2 is SQIVND in the germline V gene (reference sequence). Trimming took 3 bases from V and 6 from J, leaving 9 bases between them. CDR3 length: 13 amino acids. CDR3 amino acids: CASSIREGQPQHF. The CDR3 DNA sequence: TGTGCCAGTAGTATTCGGGAAGGTCAGCCCCAGCATTTT.

This clone was counted a single time. The chain joins TRBV13 to TRBJ1-3; D is unclear. Trimming stripped 1 base from V and 9 bases from J, with 16 bases between. Germline V gene lookup returns CDR1 PRHDT and CDR2 FYEKMQ (reference sequence). The CDR3 consists of 15 residues. The CDR3 sequence is CASSLAPGRRTTIYF. The CDR3 region has the DNA TGTGCCAGCAGCTTAGCGCCGGGGAGACGAACCACCATATATTTT.

The chain combines TRBV7-8 with TRBJ2-7; a weak D match, TRBD1 (5 bases). The CDR3 covers 16 residues. CDR1 is SGHVS and CDR2 is FQNEAQ in the germline V gene. With 4 bases removed from V and 2 bases from J, the gap between germline ends came to 18 bases. This CDR3 reads CASSSLGSGSPYEQYF. In DNA, the CDR3 is TGTGCCAGCAGCTCCCTCGGATCAGGGTCACCCTACGAGCAGTACTTC.

This clone occurred once. The V gene is TRBV7-8, the J gene TRBJ1-1; no reliable D call. This CDR3 is 15 amino acids long. Germline V gives CDR1 SGHVS, CDR2 FQNEAQ. V was clipped by 5 bases and J by 3 bases, with 16 bases between them. The CDR3 is CASSTSLGSDTEAFF. The CDR3 region has the DNA TGTGCCAGCAGCACTTCACTCGGGTCAGACACTGAAGCTTTCTTT. The variable domain in full, with the rest retrieved from reference TRBV7-8 and TRBJ1-1, is GAGVSQSPRYKVAKRGQDVALRCDPISGHVSLFWYQQALGQGPEFLTYFQNEAQLDKSGLPSDRFFAERPEGSVSTLKIQRTQQEDSAVYLCASSTSLGSDTEAFFGQGTRLTVV.

CDR3 nucleotides: TGCGCCAGCAGCGAGGCAGGGGAGAACTACGAGCAGTACTTC. Its protein product is CASSEAGENYEQYF. This chain connects TRBV5-1 to TRBJ2-7, with D possibly matching TRBD1 (6 bases). The length of the CDR3 is 14 residues. Trimming shortened V by 4 bases and J by 3 bases, and 14 bases separated the two germline ends. In germline, CDR1 is SGHRS, CDR2 YFSETQ.

The chain couples TRBV2 to TRBJ2-7, with a possible D match to TRBD1 (5 bases). Deletions cut 2 bases from V and 0 bases from J, with 11 bases between. The germline V gene encodes CDR1 SNHLY and CDR2 FYNNEI. This CDR3 comprises 15 residues. The chain's CDR3 is CASSENRIGSYEQYF. The CDR3 DNA reads TGTGCCAGCAGTGAAAACAGGATAGGCTCCTACGAGCAGTACTTC.

The rearrangement uses TRBV5-5 and TRBJ1-4; D remains unclear. The V gene's germline CDR1 is SGHKS and CDR2 YYEKEE (reference sequence). The CDR3 sequence is 14 residues long. Between the trimmed V and J ends, which lost 4 bases and 8 bases, there was a span of 15 bases. The CDR3 DNA is TGTGCCAGCAGCCGGCCGGCGTTTCGGGAAAAACTGTTTTTT. Amino acid sequence: CASSRPAFREKLFF.

The genes are TRBV7-2 and TRBJ2-1; 10 positions match TRBD2. The V segment lost 3 bases and the J segment 3 bases; nucleotides outside the gene matches: 11. Germline V lookup: CDR1 SGHTA, CDR2 FQGNSA. The CDR3 sequence is 18 residues long. CDR3 region: CASSFSSGRAPVYNEQFF. CDR3 DNA: TGTGCCAGCAGCTTTTCCAGCGGGAGGGCCCCTGTCTACAATGAGCAGTTCTTC.

The gene calls are TRBV2 and TRBJ1-1; D unresolved. The CDR3 extends over 11 amino acids. Germline V lookup: CDR1 SNHLY, CDR2 FYNNEI. The V and J ends lost 8 bases and 4 bases respectively, with 8 bases between them. The CDR3, as DNA: TGTGCCAGCGGCCAGGCCACTGAAGCTTTCTTT. Its protein is CASGQATEAFF.

The rearrangement uses TRBV6-6 and TRBJ1-5; TRBD1 might be the D (5 bases). CDR3 length: 16 amino acids. CDR1 and CDR2 from the germline V gene are MNHNY and SVGAGI (reference sequence). V was trimmed by 6 bases and J by 6 bases, leaving 21 bases between them. The CDR3 loop is CASSIDSVKDSQPQHF. CDR3 coding DNA: TGTGCCAGCAGCATCGACAGCGTCAAAGATAGTCAGCCCCAGCATTTT.

Comments on this clone: Other DNA sequences in this specimen translate into the identical CDR3. This chain connects TRBV5-1 to TRBJ2-3; 9 bases fit TRBD1. The CDR3 contains 16 residues. Germline V lookup: CDR1 SGHRS, CDR2 YFSETQ. V was pared by 0 bases and J by 2 bases, with 4 bases of the junction left unmatched. CDR3 nucleotides: TGCGCCAGCAGCTTGGTTGGGACAGGGTCCACAGATACGCAGTATTTT. It is translated as CASSLVGTGSTDTQYF.

This chain uses TRBV7-9 with TRBJ1-5, with D possibly being TRBD1 (5 bases). Germline CDR1 reads SEHNR; CDR2 reads FQNEAQ (reference sequence). This CDR3 contains 13 residues. V was cut by 5 bases and J by 9 bases, with 14 bases left in between. CDR3 DNA: TGTGCCAGCAGCCCAACCGGGGGGGGGCCCCAGCATTTT. Protein: CASSPTGGGPQHF.

The chain uses TRBV23-1 and TRBJ2-1; maybe TRBD1 (6 bases). TRBV23-1 is treated as an ORF (open reading frame) with a function not yet certain. Trimming removed 1 base from V and 13 bases from J, with 26 bases in between. The CDR3 has 17 amino acids. The CDR3 DNA follows: TGCGCCAGCAGTCAATTCCCCCTTCGACAGGCGAGGGACCTACAGTTCTTC. Translation: CASSQFPLRQARDLQFF.

The chain couples TRBV9 to TRBJ2-5, with D perhaps assigned TRBD1 or TRBD2 (5 bases each). This CDR3 region has 16 residues. Germline V gene sequence: CDR1 SGDLS, CDR2 YYNGEE. V was shortened by 4 bases and J by 5 bases, with 21 bases between the two germline ends. CDR3 DNA sequence: TGTGCCAGCAGCCCAGGGACCTTACAAAGGTGGGAGACCCAGTACTTC. This translates into CASSPGTLQRWETQYF.

This clone was detected a few times. This chain connects TRBV2 to TRBJ1-4, with 7 bases that match TRBD1. CDR3 length: 13 residues. Germline V lookup: CDR1 SNHLY, CDR2 FYNNEI. J lost 5 bases, V lost 6 bases, and 3 bases had no gene match. CDR3 sequence reads: CASRGQRNEKLFF. The CDR3 coding sequence is TGTGCCAGCAGGGGACAGAGAAATGAAAAACTGTTTTTT.

The CDR3 reads CASSWAGGSTGELFF. CDR3 nucleotides: TGTGCCAGTAGTTGGGCGGGAGGAAGCACCGGGGAGCTGTTTTTT. The V call is TRBV19, the J call TRBJ2-2, with 8 bases lining up with TRBD2. The J segment lost 4 bases and the V segment lost 5 bases, leaving 6 bases of the junction unmatched. Germline CDR1 reads LNHDA; CDR2 reads SQIVND (reference sequence). CDR3 length: 15 amino acids.

On this clone itself: Other DNA variants within this sample encode the same CDR3. The V gene is TRBV15, the J gene TRBJ1-5; D not certain. The CDR3 totals 15 residues. In germline, CDR1 is LNHNV, CDR2 YYDKDF (reference sequence). Trimming took off 0 bases at V and 4 bases at J, with 10 bases between the two ends. The CDR3 here is CATSRDYSGNQPQHF. DNA for the CDR3: TGTGCCACCAGCAGAGATTACAGCGGAAATCAGCCCCAGCATTTT.

CDR3: CASSSGSGRSYNEQFF. The CDR3 nucleotides read TGTGCCAGCAGCTCCGGCTCCGGGAGATCCTACAATGAGCAGTTCTTC. The chain couples TRBV5-4 to TRBJ2-1, with D possibly matching TRBD2 (6 bases). V dropped 3 bases and J dropped 1 base, with 14 bases sitting between them. The CDR3 has 16 residues. Germline V gene lookup returns CDR1 SGHNT and CDR2 YYREEE (reference sequence).

The chain is built from TRBV5-6 and TRBJ1-5; D uncertain. Per the germline V gene, CDR1 is SGHDT and CDR2 is YYEEEE. V gave up 0 bases and J gave up 4 bases, with 14 bases separating them. This CDR3 contains 16 residues. DNA of the CDR3: TGTGCCAGCAGCTTGGCGGGCCCCGGTCGTAATCAGCCCCAGCATTTT. Its protein is CASSLAGPGRNQPQHF.

The chain carries TRBV2 and TRBJ2-1; 11 bases are shared with TRBD2. This CDR3 region has 15 residues. Germline values: CDR1 SNHLY, CDR2 FYNNEI. After removal of 6 bases from V and 6 bases from J, the junction contained 7 bases not matched to a gene. The CDR3, as DNA: TGTGCCAGCAGCCTTAGCGGGAGGGCCTCCAATGAGCAGTTCTTC. This codes for CASSLSGRASNEQFF.

The chain couples TRBV6-1 to TRBJ2-1; D perhaps matches TRBD2 (7 bases). The CDR3 is made up of 14 amino acids. Germline assignment: CDR1 MNHNS and CDR2 SASEGT. Between the trimmed V and J ends, which lost 10 bases and 7 bases, there was a span of 20 bases. In nucleotides, the CDR3 is TGTGCCACCCTGGGGGCGGGAGTGAGTAATGAGCAGTTCTTC. Translated, it gives CATLGAGVSNEQFF.

The chain couples TRBV11-2 to TRBJ2-3, with D perhaps TRBD1 or TRBD2 (5 bases each). V was trimmed by 5 bases and J by 6 bases, leaving 27 bases between them. Germline V gene data show CDR1 as SGHAT and CDR2 as FQNNGV. CDR3 length: 18 residues. CDR3 sequence (DNA): TGTGCCAGCAGCCTTCAAACCTTCCGGGGACGGCGCTCGGATACGCAGTATTTT. This gives the protein CASSLQTFRGRRSDTQYF.

As concerns this clone: The sample contains more than one DNA sequence encoding this CDR3. The chain has TRBV27 and TRBJ1-1; D remains ambiguous. Trimming cost V 1 base and J 2 bases, with 8 bases left between them. Germline loops: CDR1 MNHEY, CDR2 SMNVEV (reference sequence). The CDR3 covers 14 residues. CDR3 loop: CASSLFSENTEAFF. The CDR3 DNA follows: TGTGCCAGCAGTTTATTCTCGGAAAACACTGAAGCTTTCTTT.

This sequence joins TRBV30 and TRBJ1-6; perhaps TRBD1 as D (6 bases). The CDR3 is made up of 15 amino acids. Trimming stripped 8 bases from V and 7 bases from J, with 21 bases between. Germline loops: CDR1 GTSNPN, CDR2 SVGIG (reference sequence). CDR3 in amino acids: CAGGRRTAQNSPLHF. For the CDR3, the DNA is TGTGCCGGGGGACGTCGGACAGCACAGAATTCACCCCTCCACTTT.

The chain couples TRBV6-5 to TRBJ2-3, with a possible D match to TRBD2 (5 bases). Germline loops: CDR1 MNHEY, CDR2 SVGAGI. The CDR3 extends over 16 amino acids. Trimming removed 0 bases from V and 1 base from J, with 11 bases in between. DNA for the CDR3: TGTGCCAGCAGTTACTCAGGCGTGGGAGGCACAGATACGCAGTATTTT. Translation gives CASSYSGVGGTDTQYF.

Turning to this clone: Other nucleotide sequences from this sample produce the same CDR3. The CDR3 DNA follows: TGTGCCAGCAGCGCCCCGGGCACAGATACGCAGTATTTT. Translation gives CASSAPGTDTQYF. The genes are TRBV9 and TRBJ2-3, with D unresolved. The CDR3 runs to 13 residues. CDR1 SGDLS and CDR2 YYNGEE come from the germline V gene. Trimming took 3 bases from V and 1 from J, leaving 6 bases between them.

This chain connects TRBV18 to TRBJ2-1; 8 bases agree with TRBD2. The CDR3 covers 15 residues. Germline V lookup: CDR1 KGHSH, CDR2 LQKENI. V lost 6 bases, J lost 6 bases, and 10 bases stayed unmatched. The CDR3 DNA is TGTGCCAGCTCTCTCAACTTAGCGGGACCCAATGAGCAGTTCTTC. Its protein is CASSLNLAGPNEQFF.